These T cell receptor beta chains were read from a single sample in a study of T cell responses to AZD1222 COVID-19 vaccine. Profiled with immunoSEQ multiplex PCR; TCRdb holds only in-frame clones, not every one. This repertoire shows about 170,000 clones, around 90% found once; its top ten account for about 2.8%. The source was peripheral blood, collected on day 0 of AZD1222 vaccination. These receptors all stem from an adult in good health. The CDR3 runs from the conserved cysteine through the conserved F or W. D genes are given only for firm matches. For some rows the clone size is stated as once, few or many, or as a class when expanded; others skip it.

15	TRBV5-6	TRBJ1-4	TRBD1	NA	CASSDGGQGNEKLFF	TGTGCCAGCAGCGATGGGGGACAGGGAAATGAAAAACTGTTTTTT
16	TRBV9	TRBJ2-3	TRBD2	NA	CASSVGSSGYTDTQYF	TGTGCCAGCAGCGTAGGGTCTAGCGGGTACACAGATACGCAGTATTTT
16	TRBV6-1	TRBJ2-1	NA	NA	CASSEAVRGSYNEQFF	TGTGCCAGCAGTGAAGCAGTCAGGGGATCCTACAATGAGCAGTTCTTC
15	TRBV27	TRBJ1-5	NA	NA	CASRYKSSSNQPQHF	TGTGCCAGCAGATACAAGTCAAGTAGCAATCAGCCCCAGCATTTT
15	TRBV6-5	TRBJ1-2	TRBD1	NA	CASSYASTGGHGYTF	TGTGCCAGCAGTTATGCCTCGACAGGGGGCCATGGCTACACCTTC
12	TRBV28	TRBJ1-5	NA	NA	CASRGGNQPQHF	TGTGCCAGCAGGGGTGGCAATCAGCCCCAGCATTTT
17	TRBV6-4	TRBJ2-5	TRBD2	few	CASTRGASGRAGETQYF	TGTGCCAGCACCCGAGGGGCTAGCGGGAGGGCCGGAGAGACCCAGTACTTC
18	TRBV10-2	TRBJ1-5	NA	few	CASSESSIQGGGNQPQHF	TGCGCCAGCAGTGAGTCGAGTATACAGGGTGGAGGCAATCAGCCCCAGCATTTT
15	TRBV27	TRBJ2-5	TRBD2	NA	CASSLLGTSFETQYF	TGTGCCAGCAGTTTATTGGGGACTAGCTTTGAGACCCAGTACTTC
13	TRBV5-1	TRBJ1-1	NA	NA	CASSYRASTEAFF	TGCGCCAGCAGCTACAGGGCGTCAACTGAAGCTTTCTTT
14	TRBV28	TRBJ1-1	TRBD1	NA	CASSGPTTGGEAFF	TGTGCCAGCAGTGGGCCGACAACAGGGGGTGAAGCTTTCTTT
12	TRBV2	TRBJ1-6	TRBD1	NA	CARRTGFSPLHF	TGTGCCAGGAGGACAGGGTTTTCACCCCTCCACTTT
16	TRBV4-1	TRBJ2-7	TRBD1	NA	CASSLRHSDRTYEQYF	TGCGCCAGCAGCTTACGCCACTCGGACAGGACCTACGAGCAGTACTTC
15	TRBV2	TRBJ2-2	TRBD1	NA	CASRGTGARTGELFF	TGTGCCAGCAGGGGGACAGGGGCAAGAACCGGGGAGCTGTTTTTT
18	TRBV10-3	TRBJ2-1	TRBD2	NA	CAISESSHGGRLYNEQFF	TGTGCCATCAGTGAGTCCTCTCACGGCGGGAGGTTGTACAATGAGCAGTTCTTC
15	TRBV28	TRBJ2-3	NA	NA	CASSFMGTQDDTQYF	TGTGCCAGCAGTTTTATGGGCACCCAGGACGATACGCAGTATTTT
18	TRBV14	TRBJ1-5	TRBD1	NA	CASSPPPDRGRLVLPQHF	TGTGCCAGCAGCCCACCACCCGACAGGGGACGTTTGGTATTGCCCCAGCATTTT
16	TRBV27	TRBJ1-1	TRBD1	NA	CASSRQGLATGTEAFF	TGTGCCAGCAGTCGACAGGGACTCGCTACCGGCACTGAAGCTTTCTTT
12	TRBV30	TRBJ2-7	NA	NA	CAWSAGLGEQYF	TGTGCCTGGAGTGCAGGGCTAGGCGAGCAGTACTTC
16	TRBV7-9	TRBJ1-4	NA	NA	CASSSPLGGVHEKLFF	TGTGCCAGCAGCTCCCCCCTGGGGGGGGTTCATGAAAAACTGTTTTTT
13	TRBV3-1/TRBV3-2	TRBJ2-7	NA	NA	CASSHRGAYEQYF	TGTGCCAGCAGCCACAGGGGAGCGTACGAGCAGTACTTC
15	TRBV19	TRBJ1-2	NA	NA	CATSTDTGGYYGYTF	TGTGCCACCTCGACGGACACCGGAGGCTACTATGGCTACACCTTC
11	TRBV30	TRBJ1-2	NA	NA	CAWSWGYGYTF	TGTGCCTGGAGTTGGGGCTATGGCTACACCTTC
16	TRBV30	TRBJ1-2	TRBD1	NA	CAWSVLGTGGSYGYTF	TGTGCCTGGAGTGTTTTAGGGACAGGAGGCTCCTATGGCTACACCTTC
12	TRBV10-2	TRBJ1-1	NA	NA	CASSLAGNEAFF	TGCGCCAGCAGTCTAGCAGGGAACGAAGCTTTCTTT
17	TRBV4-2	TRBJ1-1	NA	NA	CASSQVTGPDSNTEAFF	TGTGCCAGCAGCCAAGTCACGGGACCAGACTCGAACACTGAAGCTTTCTTT
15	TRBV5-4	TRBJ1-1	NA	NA	CASSLGGPRNTEAFF	TGTGCCAGCAGCTTGGGAGGGCCCCGGAACACTGAAGCTTTCTTT
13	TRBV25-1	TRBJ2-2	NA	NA	CASSEFVSGELFF	TGTGCCAGCAGTGAATTTGTTTCCGGGGAGCTGTTTTTT
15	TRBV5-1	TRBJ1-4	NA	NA	CASSLRTATNEKLFF	TGCGCCAGCAGCTTGAGGACAGCAACTAATGAAAAACTGTTTTTT
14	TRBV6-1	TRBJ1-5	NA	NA	CASSEALTGQPQHF	TGTGCCAGCAGTGAAGCCTTGACAGGTCAGCCCCAGCATTTT
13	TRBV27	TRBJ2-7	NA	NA	CASSPTTFYEQYF	TGTGCCAGCAGTCCGACCACGTTTTACGAGCAGTACTTC
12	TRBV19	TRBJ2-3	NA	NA	CASSPPADTQYF	TGTGCCAGTAGTCCTCCCGCAGATACGCAGTATTTT
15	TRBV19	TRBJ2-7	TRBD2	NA	CASSNRTSGTHEQYF	TGTGCCAGTAGTAACCGGACTAGCGGGACCCACGAGCAGTACTTC
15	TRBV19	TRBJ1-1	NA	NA	CASSIVLLGVTEAFF	TGTGCCAGTAGTATAGTCCTTCTCGGGGTCACTGAAGCTTTCTTT
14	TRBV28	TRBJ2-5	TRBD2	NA	CASRRTSGRETQYF	TGTGCCAGCAGAAGGACTAGCGGGAGAGAGACCCAGTACTTC
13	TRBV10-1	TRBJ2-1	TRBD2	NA	CASSPGLAYEQFF	TGCGCCAGCAGTCCCGGACTAGCCTATGAGCAGTTCTTC
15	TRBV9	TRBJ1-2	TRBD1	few	CASTGQGLSQDGYTF	TGTGCCAGCACGGGACAGGGGTTATCTCAGGATGGCTACACCTTC
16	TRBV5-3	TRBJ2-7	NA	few	CARSRPLRGQFYEQYF	TGTGCCAGAAGCCGCCCCCTCCGGGGACAATTCTACGAGCAGTACTTC